Listed below are T cell receptor beta chains from one sample, sequenced in a study of PD-1 blockade in classical Hodgkin lymphoma. The method was immunoSEQ multiplex PCR; TCRdb's version includes in-frame clones alone and lacks a portion of them. The sample has more than 90,000 clones, about 77% seen once; the top ten hold 8% to 9.5%. Sample: peripheral blood mononuclear cells (PBMCs), taken before the fourth cycle of nivolumab. These receptors came from a human donor with classical Hodgkin lymphoma. Each CDR3 is given with its conserved first and last residue. Fields, in order: D gene, V gene, J gene, CDR3 protein. The D gene is left open where the match is weak.

>-|TRBV5-6|TRBJ1-5
CASSIAKAVRQPQHF
>-|TRBV9|TRBJ1-1
CASKGGEGTEAFF
>-|TRBV7-2|TRBJ1-1
CASSSKPRTEAFF
>TRBD1|TRBV5-1|TRBJ2-2
CASSFGTGWTGELFF
>TRBD2|TRBV7-3|TRBJ2-2
CASSPGLADTGELFF
>TRBD1|TRBV15|TRBJ2-7
CATSRERDRGPYEQYF
>-|TRBV18|TRBJ1-5
CASSPLQNSNQPQHF
>-|TRBV28|TRBJ2-1
CASSLKGPAHNEQFF
>TRBD1|TRBV6-5|TRBJ1-2
CASSYTGGVDGYTF
>TRBD1|TRBV5-1|TRBJ1-5
CASSLEGQLNQPQHF
>TRBD2|TRBV28|TRBJ2-4
CASSLWASGNIQYF
>-|TRBV10-3|TRBJ1-4
CAIRGDLNEKLFF
>-|TRBV7-7|TRBJ2-2
CASSLQGRTGELFF
>-|TRBV7-8|TRBJ1-1
CASSSATPKAFF
>TRBD2|TRBV29-1|TRBJ2-5
CSVRWTSGKETQYF
>-|TRBV7-2|TRBJ2-7
CASSFSPFYEQYF
>TRBD1|TRBV19|TRBJ1-5
CASVGQDYQPQHF
>-|TRBV6-5|TRBJ1-5
CASSIVPNQPQHF
>-|TRBV14|TRBJ1-4
CASSQDSTTGGKLFF
>-|TRBV5-1|TRBJ2-7
CASSLASTGYEQYF
>-|TRBV19|TRBJ2-5
CASSLVQGRETQYF
>TRBD1|TRBV7-9|TRBJ2-2
CASSLTGPGELFF
>TRBD2|TRBV2|TRBJ2-1
CAKTRGLTYNEQFF
>-|TRBV2|TRBJ2-3
CASSVSTGRFTDTQYF
>TRBD1|TRBV5-6|TRBJ1-2
CASSGQGFYGYTF
>TRBD1|TRBV6-6|TRBJ2-1
CASSYRDRYNEQFF
>-|TRBV10-3|TRBJ1-3
CAISGRRGSSGNTIYF
>TRBD1|TRBV2|TRBJ1-4
CASRPGQGGLNEKLFF
>TRBD1|TRBV7-9|TRBJ2-5
CASSSTGVGQETQYF
>TRBD1|TRBV27|TRBJ2-7
CASSLTRDRDYEQYF
>-|TRBV13|TRBJ2-3
CASSSSGAGLTDTQYF
>-|TRBV9|TRBJ2-7
CASSVPSAYSYEQYF
>-|TRBV6-6|TRBJ2-7
CASRWEDLYEQYF
>TRBD2|TRBV6-6|TRBJ2-4
CASSPGTSGNIQYF
>-|TRBV7-9|TRBJ1-3
CASSWGYSGNTIYF
>-|TRBV29-1|TRBJ2-5
CSVEAGLLQETQYF
>-|TRBV6-6|TRBJ2-7
CASRSRGSYEQYF
>-|TRBV6-5|TRBJ2-5
CASSYSDTKETQYF
>TRBD1|TRBV7-2|TRBJ2-6
CASSLGQGLSGANVLTF
>-|TRBV29-1|TRBJ1-3
CSVDRDRTGHIF
>-|TRBV6-6|TRBJ1-2
CASSYTPQGGGYTF
>-|TRBV6-5|TRBJ2-7
CASSYALPYEQYF
>-|TRBV16|TRBJ1-5
CASSHLQGYSNQPQHF
>-|TRBV2|TRBJ2-2
CATQITGGTGELFF
>TRBD1|TRBV18|TRBJ1-2
CASSDRDRVNYGYTF
>-|TRBV11-2|TRBJ2-4
CASSLASAVLAKNIQYF
>-|TRBV6-5|TRBJ2-7
CASKAPGWGREQYF
>-|TRBV6-5|TRBJ1-2
CASSYEWQGLGYTF
>-|TRBV7-9|TRBJ1-3
CASSSKGFSGNTIYF
>-|TRBV19|TRBJ1-1
CASTPGTGAFF
>TRBD1|TRBV5-5|TRBJ1-6
CASSLGDSYNSPLHF
>-|TRBV7-9|TRBJ1-1
CASLGRAGVYTEAFF
>-|TRBV7-2|TRBJ2-3
CASSFMTDTQYF
>TRBD2|TRBV19|TRBJ2-3
CASSLAEDTQYF